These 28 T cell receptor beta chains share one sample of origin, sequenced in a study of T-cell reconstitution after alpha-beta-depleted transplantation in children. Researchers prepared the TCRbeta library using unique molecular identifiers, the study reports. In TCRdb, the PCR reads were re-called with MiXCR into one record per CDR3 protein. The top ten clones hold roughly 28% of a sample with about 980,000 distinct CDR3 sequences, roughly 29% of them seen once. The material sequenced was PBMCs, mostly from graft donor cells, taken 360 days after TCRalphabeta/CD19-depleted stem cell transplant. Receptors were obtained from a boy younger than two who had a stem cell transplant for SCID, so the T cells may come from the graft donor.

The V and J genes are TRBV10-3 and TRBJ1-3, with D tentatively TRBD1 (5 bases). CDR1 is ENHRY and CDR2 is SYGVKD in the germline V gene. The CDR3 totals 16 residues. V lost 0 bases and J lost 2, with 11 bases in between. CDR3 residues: CAISESQGRAGNTIYF. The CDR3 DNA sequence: TGTGCCATCAGTGAGTCCCAGGGAAGGGCTGGAAACACCATATATTTT.

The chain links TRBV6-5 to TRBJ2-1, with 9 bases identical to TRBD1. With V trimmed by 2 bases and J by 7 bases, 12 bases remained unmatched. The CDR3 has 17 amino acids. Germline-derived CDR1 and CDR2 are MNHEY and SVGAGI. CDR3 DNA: TGTGCCAGCAGTTACCCACCGGGACAGGGAAGAGCGAATGAGCAGTTCTTC. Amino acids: CASSYPPGQGRANEQFF.

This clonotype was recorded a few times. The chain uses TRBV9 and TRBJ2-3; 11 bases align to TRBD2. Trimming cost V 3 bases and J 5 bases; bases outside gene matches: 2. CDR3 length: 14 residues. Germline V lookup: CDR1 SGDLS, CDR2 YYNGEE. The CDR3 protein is CASSDSGGVDTQYF. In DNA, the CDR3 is TGTGCCAGCAGCGATAGCGGGGGGGTAGATACGCAGTATTTT.

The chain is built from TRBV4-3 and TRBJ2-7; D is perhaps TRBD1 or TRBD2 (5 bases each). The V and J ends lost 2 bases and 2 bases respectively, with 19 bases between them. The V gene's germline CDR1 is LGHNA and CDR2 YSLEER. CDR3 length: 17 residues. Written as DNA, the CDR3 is TGCGCCAGCAGCCAAAAGGGGACCGGGACCGCCGCCTACGAGCAGTACTTC. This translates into CASSQKGTGTAAYEQYF.

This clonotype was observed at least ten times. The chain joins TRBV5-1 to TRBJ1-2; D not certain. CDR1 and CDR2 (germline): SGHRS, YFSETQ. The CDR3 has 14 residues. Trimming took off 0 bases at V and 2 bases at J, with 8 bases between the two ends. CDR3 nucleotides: TGCGCCAGCAGCTTGGGGGCCGGGAACTATGGCTACACCTTC. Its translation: CASSLGAGNYGYTF.

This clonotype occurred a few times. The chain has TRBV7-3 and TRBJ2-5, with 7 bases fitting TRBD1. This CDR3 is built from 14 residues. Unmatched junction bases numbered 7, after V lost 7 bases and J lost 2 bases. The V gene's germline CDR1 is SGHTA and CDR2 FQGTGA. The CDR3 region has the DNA TGTGCCAGCAACCTGGGGACAGAGCAAGAGACCCAGTACTTC. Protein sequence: CASNLGTEQETQYF.

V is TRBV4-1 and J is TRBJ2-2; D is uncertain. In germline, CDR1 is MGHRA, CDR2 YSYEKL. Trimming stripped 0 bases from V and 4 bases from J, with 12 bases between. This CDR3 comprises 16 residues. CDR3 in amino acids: CASSQDGVTSTGELFF. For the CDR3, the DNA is TGCGCCAGCAGCCAAGATGGGGTCACGAGCACCGGGGAGCTGTTTTTT.

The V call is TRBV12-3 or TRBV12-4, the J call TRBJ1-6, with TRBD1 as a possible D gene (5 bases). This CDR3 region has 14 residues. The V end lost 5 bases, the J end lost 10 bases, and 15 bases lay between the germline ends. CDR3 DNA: TGTGCCAGCAGTACACCGGGACCTGTATCACCCCTCCACTTT. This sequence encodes CASSTPGPVSPLHF.

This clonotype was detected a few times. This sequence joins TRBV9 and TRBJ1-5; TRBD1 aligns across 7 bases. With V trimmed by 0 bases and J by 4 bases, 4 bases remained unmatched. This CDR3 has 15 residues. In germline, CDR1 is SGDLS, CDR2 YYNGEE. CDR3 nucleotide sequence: TGTGCCAGCAGCGTAGGAGGGGGCTTTAATCAGCCCCAGCATTTT. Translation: CASSVGGGFNQPQHF.

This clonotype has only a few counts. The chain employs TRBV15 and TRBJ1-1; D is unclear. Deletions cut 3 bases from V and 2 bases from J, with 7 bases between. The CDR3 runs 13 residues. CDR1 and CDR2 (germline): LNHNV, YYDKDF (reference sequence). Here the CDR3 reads CATSRLKNTEAFF. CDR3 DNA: TGTGCCACCAGCAGGCTGAAAAACACTGAAGCTTTCTTT.

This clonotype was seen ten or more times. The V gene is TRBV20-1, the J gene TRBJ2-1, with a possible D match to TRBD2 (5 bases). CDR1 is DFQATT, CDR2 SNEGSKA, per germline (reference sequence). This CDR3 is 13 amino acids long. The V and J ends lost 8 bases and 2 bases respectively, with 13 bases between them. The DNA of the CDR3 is TGCAGTCATGCGGGCCCGACCTACAATGAGCAGTTCTTC. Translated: CSHAGPTYNEQFF.

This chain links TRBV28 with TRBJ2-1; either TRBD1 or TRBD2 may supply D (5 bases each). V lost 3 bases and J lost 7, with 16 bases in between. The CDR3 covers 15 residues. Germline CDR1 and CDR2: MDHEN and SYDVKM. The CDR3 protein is CASSFLGEFTNEQFF. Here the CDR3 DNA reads TGTGCCAGCAGTTTCCTGGGGGAGTTTACGAATGAGCAGTTCTTC.

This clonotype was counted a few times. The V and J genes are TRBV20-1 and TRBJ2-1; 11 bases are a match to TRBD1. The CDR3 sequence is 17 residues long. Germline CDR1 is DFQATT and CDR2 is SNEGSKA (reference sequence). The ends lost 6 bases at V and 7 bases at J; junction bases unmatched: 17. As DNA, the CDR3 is TGCAGTGCCAGGGACAGGGGGTGGGCAACTGGGAAAAATGAGCAGTTCTTC. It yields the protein CSARDRGWATGKNEQFF.

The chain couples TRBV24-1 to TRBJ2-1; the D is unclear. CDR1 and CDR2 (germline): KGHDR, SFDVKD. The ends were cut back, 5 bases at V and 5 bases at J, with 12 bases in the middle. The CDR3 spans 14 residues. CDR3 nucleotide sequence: TGTGCCACCAGTGGCCGGCTGTCGCACAATGAGCAGTTCTTC. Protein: CATSGRLSHNEQFF.

The CDR3 DNA follows: TGCGCCAGCAGTCTTGGGACAGCGGGCTATTCACCCCTCCACTTT. The encoded protein is CASSLGTAGYSPLHF. This chain joins TRBV5-1 and TRBJ1-6; 7 nucleotides agree with TRBD1. V dropped 5 bases and J dropped 8; count of bases not matched to a gene: 10. The CDR3 contains 15 residues. CDR1 is SGHRS and CDR2 is YFSETQ in the germline V gene.

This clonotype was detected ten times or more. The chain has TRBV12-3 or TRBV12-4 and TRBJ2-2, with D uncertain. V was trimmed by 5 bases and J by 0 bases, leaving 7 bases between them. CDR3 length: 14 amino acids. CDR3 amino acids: CASSPRPNTGELFF. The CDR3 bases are TGTGCCAGCAGTCCTCGACCGAACACCGGGGAGCTGTTTTTT.

CDR3 sequence reads: CASSRTPTGTDWDEQYF. The DNA for the CDR3 is TGTGCCAGCAGCCGAACACCAACCGGGACAGACTGGGACGAGCAGTACTTC. The V call is TRBV4-2, the J call TRBJ2-7, with 7 bases identical to TRBD1. Germline V gene lookup returns CDR1 LGHNA and CDR2 YNFKEQ. V trimming: 4 bases; J trimming: 5 bases; junction bases outside the gene matches: 17. This CDR3 has 17 residues.

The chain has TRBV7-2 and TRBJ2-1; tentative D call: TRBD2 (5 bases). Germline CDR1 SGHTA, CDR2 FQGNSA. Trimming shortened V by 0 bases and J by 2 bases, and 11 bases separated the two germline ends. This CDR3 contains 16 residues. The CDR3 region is CASSLAEAPTYNEQFF. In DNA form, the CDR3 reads TGTGCCAGCAGCTTAGCGGAGGCCCCGACCTACAATGAGCAGTTCTTC.

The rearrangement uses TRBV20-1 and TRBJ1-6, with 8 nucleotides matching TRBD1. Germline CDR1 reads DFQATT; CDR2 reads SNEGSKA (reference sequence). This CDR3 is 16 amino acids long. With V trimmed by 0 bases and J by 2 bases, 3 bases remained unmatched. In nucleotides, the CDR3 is TGCAGTGCTAGAGATCAGGGGGCGACCTATAATTCACCCCTCCACTTT. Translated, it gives CSARDQGATYNSPLHF.

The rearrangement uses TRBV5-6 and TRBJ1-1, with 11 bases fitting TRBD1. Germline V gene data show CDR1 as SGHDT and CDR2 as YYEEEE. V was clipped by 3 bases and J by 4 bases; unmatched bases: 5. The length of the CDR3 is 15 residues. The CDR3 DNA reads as TGTGCCAGCAGCTCCCGGGACAGGGGGGCCACTGAAGCTTTCTTT. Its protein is CASSSRDRGATEAFF.

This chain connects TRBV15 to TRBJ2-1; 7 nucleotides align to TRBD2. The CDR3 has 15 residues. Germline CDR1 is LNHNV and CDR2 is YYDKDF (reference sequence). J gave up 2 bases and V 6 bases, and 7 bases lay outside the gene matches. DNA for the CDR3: TGTGCCACCAGTTATAGAGCGGGGACCTACAATGAGCAGTTCTTC. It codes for CATSYRAGTYNEQFF.

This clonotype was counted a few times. The CDR3 is CASSAQISYNEQFF. The CDR3 bases are TGCGCCAGCAGCGCCCAGATTTCCTACAATGAGCAGTTCTTC. The V call is TRBV5-1, the J call TRBJ2-1; D call uncertain. Germline CDR1 reads SGHRS; CDR2 reads YFSETQ. This CDR3 spans 14 amino acids. V was clipped by 4 bases and J by 1 base, with 9 bases between them.

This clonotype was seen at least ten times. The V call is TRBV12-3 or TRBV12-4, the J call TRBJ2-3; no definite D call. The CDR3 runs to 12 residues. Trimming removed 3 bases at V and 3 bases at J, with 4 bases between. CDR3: CASSFLTDTQYF. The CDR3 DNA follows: TGTGCCAGCAGTTTCCTTACAGATACGCAGTATTTT.

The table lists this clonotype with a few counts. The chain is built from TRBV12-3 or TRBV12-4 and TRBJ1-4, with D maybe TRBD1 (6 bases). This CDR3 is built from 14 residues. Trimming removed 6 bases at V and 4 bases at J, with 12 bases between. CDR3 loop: CASSFKQGNEKLFF. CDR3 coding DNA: TGTGCCAGCAGCTTCAAACAGGGTAATGAAAAACTGTTTTTT.

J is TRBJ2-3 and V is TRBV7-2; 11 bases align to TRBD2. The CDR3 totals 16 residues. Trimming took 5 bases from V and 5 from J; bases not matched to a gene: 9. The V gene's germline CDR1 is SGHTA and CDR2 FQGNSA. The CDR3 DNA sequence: TGTGCCAGCAGCATCAGACTAGCGGGGTTTCAAGATACGCAGTATTTT. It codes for CASSIRLAGFQDTQYF.

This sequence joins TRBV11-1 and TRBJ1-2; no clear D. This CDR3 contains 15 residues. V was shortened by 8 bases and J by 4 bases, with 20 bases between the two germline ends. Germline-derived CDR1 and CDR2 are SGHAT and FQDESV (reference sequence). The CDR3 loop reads CASPKFTDRPYGYTF. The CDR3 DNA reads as TGTGCCAGCCCCAAGTTTACAGATCGACCCTATGGCTACACCTTC.

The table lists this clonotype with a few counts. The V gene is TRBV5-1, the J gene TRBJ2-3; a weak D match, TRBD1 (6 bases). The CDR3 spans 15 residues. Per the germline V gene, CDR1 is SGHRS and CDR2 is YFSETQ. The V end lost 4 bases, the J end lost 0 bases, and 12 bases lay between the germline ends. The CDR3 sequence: CASSVTGSSTDTQYF. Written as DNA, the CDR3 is TGCGCCAGCAGCGTGACAGGCTCTAGCACAGATACGCAGTATTTT.

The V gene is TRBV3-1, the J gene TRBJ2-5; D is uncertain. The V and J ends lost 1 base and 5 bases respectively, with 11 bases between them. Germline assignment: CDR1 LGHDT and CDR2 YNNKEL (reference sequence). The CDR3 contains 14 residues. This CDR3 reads CASSQGAVKETQYF. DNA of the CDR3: TGTGCCAGCAGCCAAGGGGCGGTGAAGGAGACCCAGTACTTC.